The next 16 T cell receptor beta chains were all read from a single sample in a study of blood T cell repertoires in COVID-19. The assay was immunoSEQ multiplex PCR, and TCRdb's table has in-frame clones only and misses some. In the table there are about 260,000 clones, approximately 90% of which are singletons. Source material: peripheral blood. The receptor source for this set is a man aged 18 to 29 with active or convalescent COVID-19.

V gene TRBV30 combines with J gene TRBJ1-6; 7 bases are shared with TRBD1. This CDR3 is 14 amino acids long. Per germline, CDR1 GTSNPN and CDR2 SVGIG (reference sequence). Trimming cost V 2 bases and J 10 bases; bases outside gene matches: 8. The CDR3 is CAWSPTTGSSPLHF. CDR3 DNA: TGTGCCTGGAGTCCCACGACAGGGAGCTCACCCCTCCACTTT.

The V gene is TRBV5-4, the J gene TRBJ2-3; TRBD1 matches 8 bases. Looked up from germline, CDR1 is SGHNT and CDR2 is YYREEE (reference sequence). After removal of 1 base from V and 1 base from J, the junction contained 11 bases not matched to a gene. The CDR3 is made up of 18 amino acids. The CDR3 loop reads CASSLTGQGRRGTDTQYF. The CDR3 coding sequence is TGTGCCAGCAGCTTGACCGGACAGGGACGAAGAGGCACAGATACGCAGTATTTT.

The rearrangement joins TRBV11-2 to TRBJ2-5, with TRBD1 matching over 9 bases. The CDR3 totals 14 residues. J lost 5 bases, V lost 8 bases, and 9 bases had no gene match. The germline gives CDR1 SGHAT, CDR2 FQNNGV. DNA of the CDR3: TGTGCCAGCGGATTACAGGGGGCGGTTGAGACCCAGTACTTC. It encodes CASGLQGAVETQYF.

The chain has TRBV29-1 and TRBJ2-1; 9 bases are a match to TRBD2. Germline trimming cut 6 bases from V and 8 bases from J; bases unmatched to any gene: 11. The CDR3 runs 14 residues. Germline-derived CDR1 and CDR2 are SQVTM and ANQGSEA. The CDR3 bases are TGCAGCGTCAAGGGGGTAGCGGGAGCGGATGAGCAGTTCTTC. Translating gives CSVKGVAGADEQFF.

The V gene is TRBV2, the J gene TRBJ1-2; no definite D call. The CDR3 runs 14 residues. The germline gives CDR1 SNHLY, CDR2 FYNNEI. The V and J ends lost 6 bases and 0 bases respectively, with 11 bases between them. CDR3 nucleotide sequence: TGTGCCAGCAGGAGCGGCAGCTCTAACTATGGCTACACCTTC. The encoded protein is CASRSGSSNYGYTF.

V is TRBV28 and J is TRBJ1-6, with D maybe TRBD1 (5 bases). Trimming stripped 10 bases from V and 10 bases from J, with 17 bases between. CDR1 and CDR2 (germline): MDHEN, SYDVKM. This CDR3 comprises 13 residues. The CDR3 sequence is CATAIDRWSPLHF. The DNA of the CDR3 is TGTGCCACCGCAATCGACAGATGGTCACCCCTCCACTTT.

The chain couples TRBV10-3 to TRBJ2-7; maybe TRBD2 (5 bases). The germline gives CDR1 ENHRY, CDR2 SYGVKD. The CDR3 runs 14 residues. Trimming removed 4 bases at V and 3 bases at J, with 13 bases between. CDR3 nucleotide sequence: TGTGCCATCAGTGTGTCGGACTCGGGCTACGAGCAGTACTTC. The encoded protein is CAISVSDSGYEQYF.

V is TRBV30 and J is TRBJ1-5, with TRBD1 as a possible D gene (5 bases). The CDR3 is made up of 15 amino acids. CDR1 is GTSNPN, CDR2 SVGIG, per germline (reference sequence). V was cut by 2 bases and J by 6 bases, with 17 bases left in between. The CDR3 here is CAWSPGGGAGQPQHF. CDR3 DNA: TGTGCCTGGAGTCCGGGAGGAGGGGCAGGTCAGCCCCAGCATTTT.

In DNA form, the CDR3 reads TGTGCCAGCGGACTAGATGTAGCGGAGACCCAGTACTTC. It encodes CASGLDVAETQYF. The rearrangement joins TRBV6-5 to TRBJ2-5, with 7 bases fitting TRBD2. V dropped 8 bases and J dropped 5; count of bases not matched to a gene: 8. Germline lookup yields CDR1 MNHEY and CDR2 SVGAGI. This CDR3 is 13 amino acids long.

The chain is built from TRBV25-1 and TRBJ2-3, with TRBD1 matching 10 bases. The CDR3 spans 15 residues. Germline lookup yields CDR1 MGHDK and CDR2 SYGVNS. V was pared by 4 bases and J by 2 bases, with 3 bases of the junction left unmatched. CDR3 sequence (DNA): TGTGCCAGCAGTGGACAGGGGGCGAACACAGATACGCAGTATTTT. This codes for CASSGQGANTDTQYF.

This chain joins TRBV25-1 and TRBJ1-6; 7 bases agree with TRBD1. Germline assignment: CDR1 MGHDK and CDR2 SYGVNS. The CDR3 is 14 residues long. Trimming took 4 bases from V and 6 from J; bases not matched to a gene: 3. DNA of the CDR3: TGTGCCAGCAGTGCACCAGGGGGTAATTCACCCCTCCACTTT. This encodes CASSAPGGNSPLHF.

A few counts support this clone. The genes are TRBV2 and TRBJ1-5; TRBD1 might be the D (5 bases). Looked up from germline, CDR1 is SNHLY and CDR2 is FYNNEI. With 7 bases removed from V and 7 bases from J, the gap between germline ends came to 20 bases. The CDR3 totals 15 residues. In DNA form, the CDR3 reads TGTGCCAGCACGGGGGACGGTGAAAATACCCAGCCCCAGCATTTT. Its translation is CASTGDGENTQPQHF.

The rearrangement links TRBV2 to TRBJ1-5; D is perhaps TRBD1 (5 bases). This CDR3 has 13 amino acids. The V gene's germline CDR1 is SNHLY and CDR2 FYNNEI. Deletions cut 8 bases from V and 4 bases from J, with 12 bases between. Here the CDR3 reads CASGWGGNQPQHF. The CDR3, as DNA: TGTGCCAGCGGGTGGGGGGGAAATCAGCCCCAGCATTTT.

DNA of the CDR3: TGTGCCAGCAGCTGGATGGACAACCTTTCACCCCTCCACTTT. Amino acids: CASSWMDNLSPLHF. This chain connects TRBV27 to TRBJ1-6; D perhaps matches TRBD1 (5 bases). Germline V gene lookup returns CDR1 MNHEY and CDR2 SMNVEV (reference sequence). With 6 bases removed from V and 9 bases from J, the gap between germline ends came to 15 bases. This CDR3 contains 14 residues.

V and J are TRBV3-1 (or the pseudogene TRBV3-2) and TRBJ2-7, with D maybe TRBD1 (6 bases). Trimming took 5 bases from V and 1 from J, leaving 15 bases between them. CDR3 length: 15 amino acids. Germline values: CDR1 LGHDT, CDR2 YNNKEL (reference sequence). The CDR3 nucleotides are TGTGCCAGCAGCTTATCTTCGGACAGATCCTACGAGCAGTACTTC. This sequence encodes CASSLSSDRSYEQYF.

This CDR3 reads CASSLANGGTSNQPQHF. CDR3 nucleotide sequence: TGTGCCAGCAGCTTAGCCAATGGGGGGACCAGCAATCAGCCCCAGCATTTT. V usage is TRBV7-8 and J usage is TRBJ1-5; tentatively, D is TRBD1 (5 bases). The germline gives CDR1 SGHVS, CDR2 FQNEAQ. The V gene lost 0 bases and the J gene lost 1 base, with 13 bases spanning the gap. The CDR3 loop spans 17 amino acids.